The 30 T cell receptor beta chains given below trace back to one sample, sequenced in a study of blood T cell repertoires in COVID-19. The data were produced by immunoSEQ multiplex PCR, yet TCRdb's version contains in-frame clones alone and is incomplete. The sample shows around 450,000 clones, 75% to 90% of them seen only once. Sequenced sample: PBMCs or T cells enriched from blood (not recorded which). The receptors stem from a woman between 18 and 29 years old who had recovered from COVID-19.

CDR3 bases: TGCGCCAGCAGCTTACTAGCGGGGAGCCTGGGGGATACGCAGTATTTT. Translating gives CASSLLAGSLGDTQYF. This sequence joins TRBV5-1 and TRBJ2-3; 10 positions agree with TRBD2. CDR1 and CDR2 (germline): SGHRS, YFSETQ. This CDR3 contains 16 residues. V trimming: 2 bases; J trimming: 6 bases; junction bases outside the gene matches: 9.

The chain couples TRBV9 to TRBJ1-5, with 10 bases fitting TRBD1. Germline V gene lookup returns CDR1 SGDLS and CDR2 YYNGEE. This CDR3 has 14 amino acids. V trimming: 4 bases; J trimming: 7 bases; junction bases outside the gene matches: 5. For the CDR3, the DNA is TGTGCCAGCAGCCCTGGGACAGGGGAACAGCCCCAGCATTTT. This sequence encodes CASSPGTGEQPQHF.

The rearrangement joins TRBV28 to TRBJ1-1; D is uncertain. This CDR3 region has 13 residues. Per germline, CDR1 MDHEN and CDR2 SYDVKM. V was pared by 10 bases and J by 3 bases, with 15 bases between. CDR3 region: CATQIYRDTEAFF. CDR3 nucleotides: TGTGCCACCCAGATATACCGGGACACTGAAGCTTTCTTT.

In its sample, this clone was seen once. The chain has TRBV29-1 and TRBJ2-2; 7 bases are shared with TRBD1. The CDR3 extends over 13 amino acids. Germline CDR1 is SQVTM and CDR2 is ANQGSEA. The V gene end was trimmed by 8 bases and the J gene end by 7 bases; junction bases not matched to a gene: 10. The CDR3 loop reads CSFKTGSIGELFF. The DNA for the CDR3 is TGCAGCTTCAAGACAGGGAGTATCGGGGAGCTGTTTTTT.

The chain links TRBV29-1 to TRBJ1-2; TRBD1 agrees at 10 bases. Per the germline V gene, CDR1 is SQVTM and CDR2 is ANQGSEA. J lost 4 bases, V lost 7 bases, and 9 bases had no gene match. There are 14 residues in the CDR3. DNA for the CDR3: TGCAGCGCCCAAAGACAGGGGGCGCCCTATGGCTACACCTTC. It specifies CSAQRQGAPYGYTF.

This clone occurred a few times. J is TRBJ1-5 and V is TRBV7-2; D not resolved. The CDR3 consists of 13 residues. Trimming left V 3 bases short and J 7 bases short, with 10 bases between. Germline lookup yields CDR1 SGHTA and CDR2 FQGNSA. The CDR3 DNA sequence: TGTGCCAGCAGCTTCCGCGTGCACCAGCCCCAGCATTTT. This encodes CASSFRVHQPQHF.

CDR3 region: CASSLEQTTDTQYF. The CDR3 DNA sequence: TGTGCCAGCAGCTTAGAACAGACCACAGATACGCAGTATTTT. V usage is TRBV11-3 and J usage is TRBJ2-3; D uncertain. Germline values: CDR1 SGHNT, CDR2 YENEEA. The CDR3 length is 14 residues. The germline V and J ends were trimmed by 0 bases and 2 bases, with 6 bases remaining between them. Combining the CDR3 with reference TRBV11-3 and TRBJ2-3 gives the whole variable domain EAGVVQSPRYKIIEKKQPVAFWCNPISGHNTLYWYLQNLGQGPELLIRYENEEAVDDSQLPKDRFSAERLKGVDSTLKIQPAELGDSAVYLCASSLEQTTDTQYFGPGTRLTVL.

The genes are TRBV5-1 and TRBJ1-2; D remains unclear. V lost 3 bases and J lost 7, with 13 bases in between. The CDR3 runs 13 residues. Germline lookup yields CDR1 SGHRS and CDR2 YFSETQ. The CDR3 DNA reads TGCGCCAGCAGCTCTTCGGCCGGAGCTGGCTACACCTTC. Its protein product is CASSSSAGAGYTF.

The chain couples TRBV5-1 to TRBJ2-7; the D gene is possibly TRBD2 (6 bases). With 4 bases removed from V and 12 bases from J, the gap between germline ends came to 17 bases. The CDR3 has 12 residues. Germline V gene lookup returns CDR1 SGHRS and CDR2 YFSETQ. The CDR3 reads CASSLWRDVPYF. The CDR3, as DNA: TGCGCCAGCAGCCTCTGGCGGGATGTGCCGTACTTC. Supplemented by reference TRBV5-1 and TRBJ2-7, the full variable domain reads KAGVTQTPRYLIKTRGQQVTLSCSPISGHRSVSWYQQTPGQGLQFLFEYFSETQRNKGNFPGRFSGRQFSNSRSEMNVSTLELGDSALYLCASSLWRDVPYFGPGTRLTVT.

The chain links TRBV5-5 to TRBJ2-7; 8 positions match TRBD2. V gave up 4 bases and J gave up 1 base; unmatched junction bases: 7. Looked up from germline, CDR1 is SGHKS and CDR2 is YYEKEE (reference sequence). The CDR3 length is 15 residues. The CDR3, as DNA: TGTGCCAGCAGCACGGGGGGGTACGATTCCTACGAGCAGTACTTC. Translation gives CASSTGGYDSYEQYF.

This clone was counted only a few times. Other DNA sequences in this specimen translate into the identical CDR3. The genes are TRBV5-4 and TRBJ1-2, with 7 bases lining up with TRBD1. CDR1 and CDR2 from the germline V gene are SGHNT and YYREEE (reference sequence). This CDR3 is built from 13 residues. Trimming removed 4 bases from V and 4 bases from J; junction bases left unmatched: 4. The CDR3 spells CASSLTGPYGYTF. The CDR3 DNA is TGTGCCAGCAGCCTGACAGGGCCCTATGGCTACACCTTC.

Only a few counts were recorded for this clone. V gene TRBV30 combines with J gene TRBJ1-5; 9 nucleotides line up with TRBD1. This CDR3 region has 14 residues. J was trimmed by 7 bases and V by 1 base; bases with no gene match: 5. CDR1 and CDR2 (germline): GTSNPN, SVGIG (reference sequence). The CDR3 DNA sequence: TGTGCCTGGAGTGGGGGGACAGGGAACCAGCCCCAGCATTTT. The encoded protein is CAWSGGTGNQPQHF. The variable domain in full, with the rest retrieved from reference TRBV30 and TRBJ1-5, is SQTIHQWPATLVQPVGSPLSLECTVEGTSNPNLYWYRQAAGRGLQLLFYSVGIGQISSEVPQNLSASRPQDRQFILSSKKLLLSDSGFYLCAWSGGTGNQPQHFGDGTRLSIL.

There are a few counts of this clone. V usage is TRBV5-1 and J usage is TRBJ1-1; tentatively, D is TRBD1 (5 bases). The CDR3 is 13 residues long. Trimming pared 2 bases from V and 5 bases from J, leaving 10 bases between. The germline gives CDR1 SGHRS, CDR2 YFSETQ. DNA of the CDR3: TGCGCCAGCAGCTTTACAGGTGGAACTGAAGCTTTCTTT. Translation: CASSFTGGTEAFF.

This chain connects TRBV4-1 to TRBJ2-7; 13 bases are shared with TRBD2. Trimming at V came to 4 bases and at J to 4 bases, leaving 10 bases not matched to a gene. The CDR3 runs 17 residues. CDR1 MGHRA and CDR2 YSYEKL come from the germline V gene. The CDR3 DNA sequence: TGCGCCAGCAGCCTCTCTACTAGCGGGGGGGCCGAGTACGAGCAGTACTTC. Its translation is CASSLSTSGGAEYEQYF.

This chain links TRBV5-1 with TRBJ2-3; 11 nucleotides match TRBD2. Germline-derived CDR1 and CDR2 are SGHRS and YFSETQ. The CDR3 loop spans 15 amino acids. V lost 1 base to trimming and J lost 11 bases; unmatched junction nucleotides: 9. The CDR3: CASSLSTSGAWGQYF. The CDR3 DNA is TGCGCCAGCAGCTTGTCGACTAGCGGGGCTTGGGGGCAGTATTTT.

The V gene is TRBV12-3 or TRBV12-4, the J gene TRBJ1-1, with 8 bases aligning to TRBD1. Unmatched junction bases numbered 6, after V lost 5 bases and J lost 7 bases. The CDR3 has 13 residues. The CDR3 spells CASSVDRVDEAFF. CDR3 sequence (DNA): TGTGCCAGCAGTGTGGACAGGGTTGATGAAGCTTTCTTT.

This clone was counted once. The genes are TRBV9 and TRBJ2-1, with TRBD2 identical over 7 bases. Germline values: CDR1 SGDLS, CDR2 YYNGEE. The CDR3 totals 13 residues. Germline trimming cut 4 bases from V and 7 bases from J; bases unmatched to any gene: 5. CDR3 amino acids: CASSPSGGNEQFF. DNA of the CDR3: TGTGCCAGCAGCCCTTCCGGGGGGAATGAGCAGTTCTTC.

The chain carries TRBV11-3 and TRBJ2-3, with 10 bases fitting TRBD1. V lost 3 bases and J lost 4; bases outside the gene matches: 4. CDR1 and CDR2 (germline): SGHNT, YENEEA. The CDR3 extends over 15 amino acids. In DNA form, the CDR3 reads TGTGCCAGCAGCTTCGGGACAGGGGACCCAGATACGCAGTATTTT. Translated, it gives CASSFGTGDPDTQYF. Full variable domain (missing parts from reference TRBV11-3 and TRBJ2-3): EAGVVQSPRYKIIEKKQPVAFWCNPISGHNTLYWYLQNLGQGPELLIRYENEEAVDDSQLPKDRFSAERLKGVDSTLKIQPAELGDSAVYLCASSFGTGDPDTQYFGPGTRLTVL.

V gene TRBV11-3 combines with J gene TRBJ2-1; a possible D gene is TRBD2 (6 bases). The germline V gene has CDR1 SGHNT and CDR2 YENEEA. This CDR3 is 13 amino acids long. Between the trimmed V and J ends, which lost 5 bases and 15 bases, there was a span of 20 bases. The DNA of the CDR3 is TGTGCCAGCAGCCCCCACCGAGGGACTGACCCGTTCTTC. Translation gives CASSPHRGTDPFF.

The chain carries TRBV21-1 and TRBJ2-3; the table assigns TRBD1, which was not confirmed against the DNA. TRBV21-1 corresponds to a pseudogene. The length of the CDR3 is 18 residues. CDR3 sequence (DNA): TGTGCCAGCAGCAAATCGGGGGTCAGGGGGGCCACCACAGATACGCAGTATTTT. Amino acids: CASSKSGVRGATTDTQYF.

The chain's CDR3 is CASSWYRNTEAFF. The CDR3 DNA is TGTGCCAGCAGCTGGTACAGGAACACTGAAGCTTTCTTT. The chain joins TRBV28 to TRBJ1-1; D is uncertain. Germline V gives CDR1 MDHEN, CDR2 SYDVKM. Trimming left V 6 bases short and J 1 base short, with 9 bases between. The CDR3 is made up of 13 amino acids. Variable domain in full (rest from reference TRBV28 and TRBJ1-1): DVKVTQSSRYLVKRTGEKVFLECVQDMDHENMFWYRQDPGLGLRLIYFSYDVKMKEKGDIPEGYSVSREKKERFSLILESASTNQTSMYLCASSWYRNTEAFFGQGTRLTVV.

The J gene is TRBJ1-1, the V gene TRBV5-1, with no clear D. Between the trimmed V and J ends, which lost 0 bases and 0 bases, there was a span of 9 bases. The CDR3 covers 15 residues. Germline CDR1 and CDR2: SGHRS and YFSETQ. CDR3 amino acids: CASSLGGELNTEAFF. The CDR3 nucleotides read TGCGCCAGCAGCTTGGGTGGAGAATTGAACACTGAAGCTTTCTTT. The full variable domain, its missing parts supplied by reference TRBV5-1 and TRBJ1-1, is KAGVTQTPRYLIKTRGQQVTLSCSPISGHRSVSWYQQTPGQGLQFLFEYFSETQRNKGNFPGRFSGRQFSNSRSEMNVSTLELGDSALYLCASSLGGELNTEAFFGQGTRLTVV.

The chain joins TRBV30 to TRBJ1-5, with D maybe TRBD1 (6 bases). V shed 3 bases and J shed 3 bases, with 12 bases lying between them. Germline lookup yields CDR1 GTSNPN and CDR2 SVGIG (reference sequence). CDR3 size: 14 residues. The CDR3 loop reads CAWSATGLNQPQHF. For the CDR3, the DNA is TGTGCCTGGAGCGCTACAGGGCTCAATCAGCCCCAGCATTTT.

The V call is TRBV9, the J call TRBJ1-2; 9 bases fit TRBD1. Germline values: CDR1 SGDLS, CDR2 YYNGEE. The CDR3 has 17 residues. V dropped 4 bases and J dropped 7; count of bases not matched to a gene: 17. The CDR3 DNA sequence: TGTGCCAGCAGCCCAGAGGGAACGGGACAGGGTCTTGGTGGCTACACCTTC. It is translated as CASSPEGTGQGLGGYTF.

The J gene is TRBJ2-3, the V gene TRBV19; TRBD2 matches at 8 bases. This CDR3 comprises 15 residues. The germline V gene encodes CDR1 LNHDA and CDR2 SQIVND (reference sequence). Trimming at V came to 6 bases and at J to 5 bases, leaving 10 bases not matched to a gene. Here the CDR3 reads CASSLTGGPIDTQYF. DNA for the CDR3: TGTGCCAGTAGCCTTACGGGGGGGCCAATAGATACGCAGTATTTT.

CDR3 in DNA: TGTGCCAGCAGCTTAGAGAGAGTGGGGCGGGGTGTTCCTCAGCCCCAGCATTTT. It is translated as CASSLERVGRGVPQPQHF. The chain is built from TRBV7-2 and TRBJ1-5; D is possibly TRBD1 (5 bases). Per the germline V gene, CDR1 is SGHTA and CDR2 is FQGNSA. V lost 1 base and J 6 bases, leaving 22 bases between the germline ends. The CDR3 loop spans 18 amino acids.

The gene calls are TRBV27 and TRBJ1-2; the D is unclear. The V end lost 3 bases, the J end lost 1 base, and 9 bases lay between the germline ends. CDR3 length: 14 residues. The germline V gene has CDR1 MNHEY and CDR2 SMNVEV (reference sequence). CDR3 sequence reads: CASSLEGNNYGYTF. The DNA for the CDR3 is TGTGCCAGCAGTTTGGAGGGTAATAACTATGGCTACACCTTC.

The CDR3 region has the DNA TGTGCCAGCAGTTTAAAAGATGGCCAGCCCCAGCATTTT. Its protein product is CASSLKDGQPQHF. The rearrangement joins TRBV27 to TRBJ1-5; D is unclear. The germline V gene has CDR1 MNHEY and CDR2 SMNVEV (reference sequence). V was cut by 2 bases and J by 7 bases, with 9 bases left in between. This CDR3 has 13 residues.

The gene calls are TRBV27 and TRBJ1-2; possibly TRBD1 for D (5 bases). Germline CDR1 MNHEY, CDR2 SMNVEV (reference sequence). V lost 3 bases to trimming and J lost 8 bases, with 19 bases between them. The CDR3 length is 15 residues. The CDR3 sequence is CASSFRIGGVNGYTF. The CDR3, as DNA: TGTGCCAGCAGTTTCCGGATAGGAGGGGTAAACGGCTACACCTTC.

The rearrangement uses TRBV5-6 and TRBJ2-5, with D possibly being TRBD2 (5 bases). The CDR3 sequence is 15 residues long. V was pared by 2 bases and J by 4 bases, with 15 bases between. Per the germline V gene, CDR1 is SGHDT and CDR2 is YYEEEE. As DNA, the CDR3 is TGTGCCAGCAGCTTCCGGAGAGGGTATGGAGAGACCCAGTACTTC. Protein product: CASSFRRGYGETQYF. The complete variable domain, with remaining parts taken from reference TRBV5-6 and TRBJ2-5, reads DAGVTQSPTHLIKTRGQQVTLRCSPKSGHDTVSWYQQALGQGPQFIFQYYEEEERQRGNFPDRFSGHQFPNYSSELNVNALLLGDSALYLCASSFRRGYGETQYFGPGTRLLVL.